The rows below give T cell receptor beta chains drawn from one sample of a study of T cells in Graves' hyperthyroidism and ophthalmopathy. TCRdb itself ran the multiplex PCR reads through MiXCR, one entry per CDR3 protein. The repertoire consists of more than 500,000 distinct CDR3 sequences, with around 13% occurring once and the leading ten covering 14%. Sample: blood. Receptors were obtained from a woman aged 40 to 50 with Graves' hyperthyroidism. Both conserved end residues are part of each CDR3. The D gene is left open where the match is weak. Rows may omit the clone size; those that give it use once, few, many or a size class.

v_call: TRBV3-1; j_call: TRBJ2-4; clone_size: many; d_call: NA; cdr3_nt: TGTGCCAGCAGCCCGACGGCAAACATTCAGTACTTC; cdr3_aa: CASSPTANIQYF
v_call: TRBV20-1; j_call: TRBJ2-7; clone_size: many; d_call: NA; cdr3_nt: TGCAGTGCCCCCCCCTGGCAGGGCGGGGAGCAGTACTTC; cdr3_aa: CSAPPWQGGEQYF
v_call: TRBV2; j_call: TRBJ1-3; clone_size: many; d_call: NA; cdr3_nt: TGTGCCAGCACGGTCAACAGGGCAACGGGAAACACCATATATTTT; cdr3_aa: CASTVNRATGNTIYF
v_call: TRBV27; j_call: TRBJ1-2; clone_size: many; d_call: NA; cdr3_nt: TGTGCCAGCAGCCCCCTCCGGGGCACCGCGGGCTATGGCTACACCTTC; cdr3_aa: CASSPLRGTAGYGYTF
v_call: TRBV20-1; j_call: TRBJ2-1; clone_size: many; d_call: TRBD2; cdr3_nt: TGCAGTGCTAGAGGCCTAGCGGGAACCTACAATGAGCAGTTCTTC; cdr3_aa: CSARGLAGTYNEQFF
v_call: TRBV3-1; j_call: TRBJ2-6; clone_size: NA; d_call: NA; cdr3_nt: TGTGCCAGCGGCCAAGCCTCTGGGGCCAACGTCCTGACTTTC; cdr3_aa: CASGQASGANVLTF
v_call: TRBV18; j_call: TRBJ2-1; clone_size: few; d_call: NA; cdr3_nt: TGTGCCAGCTCACCCACTATGGGGGAGATATGGAATGAGCAGTTCTTC; cdr3_aa: CASSPTMGEIWNEQFF
v_call: TRBV29-1; j_call: TRBJ2-5; clone_size: few; d_call: NA; cdr3_nt: TGCAGCGTTGGATCCGGAGAGGAGACCCAGTACTTC; cdr3_aa: CSVGSGEETQYF
v_call: TRBV28; j_call: TRBJ1-2; clone_size: few; d_call: NA; cdr3_nt: TGTGCCAGCAGCCAGCCTGAGGGCTACACCTTC; cdr3_aa: CASSQPEGYTF
v_call: TRBV2; j_call: TRBJ2-3; clone_size: few; d_call: TRBD1; cdr3_nt: TGTGCCAGCAGTCTGGACCGGGACAGGGGGACAGATACGCAGTATTTT; cdr3_aa: CASSLDRDRGTDTQYF
v_call: TRBV10-1; j_call: TRBJ2-3; clone_size: many; d_call: NA; cdr3_nt: TGCGCCAGCAATGAGGGGAGCACAGATACGCAGTATTTT; cdr3_aa: CASNEGSTDTQYF
v_call: TRBV9; j_call: TRBJ2-3; clone_size: many; d_call: TRBD1; cdr3_nt: TGTGCCAGCAGCGTAGCAGGGGGCGCGGAAGGAGATACGCAGTATTTT; cdr3_aa: CASSVAGGAEGDTQYF
v_call: TRBV7-8; j_call: TRBJ2-1; clone_size: many; d_call: NA; cdr3_nt: TGTGCCAGCAGCTTACGGACAGTTATGAATGAGCAGTTCTTC; cdr3_aa: CASSLRTVMNEQFF